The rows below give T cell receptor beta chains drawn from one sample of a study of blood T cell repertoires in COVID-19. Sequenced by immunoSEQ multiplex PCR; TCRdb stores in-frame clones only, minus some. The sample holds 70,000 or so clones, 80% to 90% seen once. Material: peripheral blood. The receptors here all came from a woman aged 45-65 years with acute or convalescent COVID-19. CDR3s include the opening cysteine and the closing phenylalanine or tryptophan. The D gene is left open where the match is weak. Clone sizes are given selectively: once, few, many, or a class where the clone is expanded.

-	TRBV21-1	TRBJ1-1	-	CGSSSGLLTEAFF	TGTGGTTCAAGTTCCGGACTCCTCACTGAAGCTTTCTTT
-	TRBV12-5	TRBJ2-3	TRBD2	CASGLGLAGITDTQYF	TGTGCTAGTGGACTCGGACTAGCGGGCATCACAGATACGCAGTATTTT
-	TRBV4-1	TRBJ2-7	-	CASSQDRWGLGYEQYF	TGCGCCAGCAGCCAAGATCGGTGGGGACTTGGGTATGAGCAGTACTTC
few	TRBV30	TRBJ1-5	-	CAWSLGSNQPQHF	TGTGCCTGGAGTCTCGGTAGCAATCAGCCCCAGCATTTT
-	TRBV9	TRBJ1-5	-	CASSVALEDQPQHF	TGTGCCAGCAGCGTAGCCCTTGAGGATCAGCCCCAGCATTTT
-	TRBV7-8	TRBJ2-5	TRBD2	CASRAAGGPRETQYF	TGTGCCAGCAGGGCGGCGGGGGGGCCTCGGGAGACCCAGTACTTC
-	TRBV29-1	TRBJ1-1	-	CSVATGSMNTEAFF	TGCAGCGTCGCGACAGGATCCATGAACACTGAAGCTTTCTTT
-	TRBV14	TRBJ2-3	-	CASSQVRESKYF	TGTGCCAGCAGCCAAGTAAGGGAGAGCAAGTATTTT
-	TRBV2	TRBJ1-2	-	CAGRTLPNYGYTF	TGTGCCGGGAGGACACTACCTAACTATGGCTACACCTTC
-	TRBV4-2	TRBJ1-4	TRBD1	CASSQASGTENEKLFF	TGTGCCAGCAGCCAAGCCTCCGGGACAGAGAATGAAAAACTGTTTTTT
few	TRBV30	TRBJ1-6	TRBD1	CAWSLIRGRRDSPLHF	TGTGCCTGGAGCCTTATCAGGGGGCGTAGGGATTCACCCCTCCACTTT
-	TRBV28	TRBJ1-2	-	CASSSDSNYGYTF	TGTGCCAGCAGTTCGGACTCAAACTATGGCTACACCTTC
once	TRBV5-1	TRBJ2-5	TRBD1	CASSRLGGQGAETQYF	TGCGCCAGCAGCAGGCTCGGGGGACAGGGGGCAGAGACCCAGTACTTC
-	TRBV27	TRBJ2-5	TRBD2	CASSFRPSGSGETQYF	TGTGCCAGCAGTTTCAGGCCTAGCGGGAGTGGGGAGACCCAGTACTTC
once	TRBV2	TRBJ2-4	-	CASRHDSSNIQYF	TGTGCCAGCAGACACGACAGCTCAAACATTCAGTACTTC
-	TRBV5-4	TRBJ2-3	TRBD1	CASMPSGDRSTDTQYF	TGTGCCAGCATGCCCTCCGGGGACAGGAGTACAGATACGCAGTATTTT
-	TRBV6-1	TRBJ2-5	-	CASSEAPGLRETQYF	TGTGCCAGCAGTGAAGCCCCGGGACTCCGGGAGACCCAGTACTTC
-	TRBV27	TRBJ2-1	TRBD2	CASSVLAGERIEQFF	TGTGCCAGCAGTGTACTAGCGGGAGAAAGGATTGAGCAGTTCTTC
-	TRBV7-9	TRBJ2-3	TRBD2	CASSLAPGAGGLTDTQYF	TGTGCCAGCAGCTTAGCCCCAGGGGCGGGGGGCCTCACAGATACGCAGTATTTT
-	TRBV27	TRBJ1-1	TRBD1	CASSYVQGTTEAFF	TGTGCCAGCAGCTACGTACAGGGGACCACTGAAGCTTTCTTT
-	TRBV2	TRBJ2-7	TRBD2	CASTYGGRGYEQYF	TGTGCCAGCACCTACGGGGGGAGAGGCTACGAGCAGTACTTC
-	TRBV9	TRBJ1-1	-	CASSEEGGGSAGTEAFF	TGTGCCAGCAGCGAGGAGGGTGGAGGGTCTGCGGGCACTGAAGCTTTCTTT
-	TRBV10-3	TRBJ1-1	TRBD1	CAISGQGTEAFF	TGTGCCATCAGTGGACAGGGAACTGAAGCTTTCTTT
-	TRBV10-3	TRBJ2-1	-	CAISESGGPQGQFF	TGTGCCATCAGTGAGTCGGGAGGCCCCCAGGGGCAGTTCTTC
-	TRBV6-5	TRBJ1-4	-	CASSYSTVATNEKLFF	TGTGCCAGCAGTTACTCGACAGTTGCAACTAATGAAAAACTGTTTTTT